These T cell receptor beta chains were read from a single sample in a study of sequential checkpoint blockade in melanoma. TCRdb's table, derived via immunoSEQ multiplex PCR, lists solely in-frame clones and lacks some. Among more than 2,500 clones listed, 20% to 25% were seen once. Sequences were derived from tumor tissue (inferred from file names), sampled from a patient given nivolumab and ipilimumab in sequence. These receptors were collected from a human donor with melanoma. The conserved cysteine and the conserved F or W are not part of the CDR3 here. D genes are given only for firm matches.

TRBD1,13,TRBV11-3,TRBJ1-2,ASSLEQGASYGYT
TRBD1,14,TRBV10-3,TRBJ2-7,AISESVGQASYEQY
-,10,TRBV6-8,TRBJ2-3,ASSDSYDTQY
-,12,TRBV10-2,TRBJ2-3,ASSESGFTDTQY
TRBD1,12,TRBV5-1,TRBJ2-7,ASSKGTEGREQY
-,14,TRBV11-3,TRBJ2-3,ASSLEIGQAADTQY
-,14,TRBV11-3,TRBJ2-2,ASSSLGAQNTGELF
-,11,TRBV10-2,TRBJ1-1,AISNTEGTEAF
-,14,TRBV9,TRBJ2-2,ASSDGQGRNTGELF
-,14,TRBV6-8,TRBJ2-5,ASSYGTRDIQETQY
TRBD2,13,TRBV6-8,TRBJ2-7,ASSYSASGAYEQY
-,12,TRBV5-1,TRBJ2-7,ASSNDRPPYEQY
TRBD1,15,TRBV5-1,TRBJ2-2,ASRHDRGFWNTGELF
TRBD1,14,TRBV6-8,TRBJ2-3,ASSNTPGQGTDTQY
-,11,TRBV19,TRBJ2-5,ASSEAGKETQY
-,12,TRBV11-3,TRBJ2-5,ASSFSGMKETQY
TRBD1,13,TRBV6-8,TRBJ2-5,ASSQDRGRVETQY
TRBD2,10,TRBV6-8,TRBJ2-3,ASRLLAGTFH
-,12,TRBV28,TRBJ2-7,ASNTVTGGYEQY
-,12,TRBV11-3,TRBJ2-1,ASSLVQRLDEQF
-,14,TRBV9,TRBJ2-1,ASSVSFRQIYNEQF
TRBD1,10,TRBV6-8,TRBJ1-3,ASSFRDRGQY
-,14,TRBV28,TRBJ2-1,ASSLSRTRSYNEQF
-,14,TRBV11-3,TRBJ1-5,ASSSPGPIRNQPQH
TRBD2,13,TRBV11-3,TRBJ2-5,ASMDQGGYQETQY
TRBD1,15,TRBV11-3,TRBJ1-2,ASSQLTGEEGNYGYT
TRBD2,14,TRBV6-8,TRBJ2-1,ASSRLAGGQGNEQF
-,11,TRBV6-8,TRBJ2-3,ASSDSNTDTQY
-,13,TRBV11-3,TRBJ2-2,ASSLFVSNTGELF
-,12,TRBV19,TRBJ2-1,ASSMTVAYNEQF
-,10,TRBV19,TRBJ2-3,ASSSGLSTQY
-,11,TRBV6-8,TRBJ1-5,AIKGNVGQPQH
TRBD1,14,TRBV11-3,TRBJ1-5,ASSLLTGQGIQPQH
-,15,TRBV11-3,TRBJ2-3,ASSLVRPGASTDTQY
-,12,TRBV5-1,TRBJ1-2,ASSLTAGDYGYT
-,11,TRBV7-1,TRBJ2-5,ASVGSHQETQY
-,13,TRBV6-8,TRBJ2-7,ASSYGSRYPGEQY
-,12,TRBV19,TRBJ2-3,ASTPPVGVDTQY
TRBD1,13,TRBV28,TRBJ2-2,ASSLRDRVTGELF
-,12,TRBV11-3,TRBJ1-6,ASSLVGLSSPLH
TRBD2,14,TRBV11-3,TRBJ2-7,ASSNTGLAYLYEQY
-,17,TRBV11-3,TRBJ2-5,ASSLQGFLNAQTQETQY
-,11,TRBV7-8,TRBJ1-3,ASSPLRGVTIY
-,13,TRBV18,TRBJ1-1,ASSAGVGMNTEAF
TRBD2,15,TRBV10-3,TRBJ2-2,AISEGGGRKNTGELF
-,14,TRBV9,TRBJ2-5,ASSRNRVGQGETQY
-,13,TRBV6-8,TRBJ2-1,ASSDRDGSYNEQF
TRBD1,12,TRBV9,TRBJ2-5,ASSEGAGVKTQY
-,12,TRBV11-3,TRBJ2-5,ASSLAGSGETQY
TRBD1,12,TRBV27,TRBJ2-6,ASRRGPGANVLT
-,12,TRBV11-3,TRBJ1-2,ASSSSGGNYGYT
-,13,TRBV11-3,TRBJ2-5,ASSSGQSKQETQY
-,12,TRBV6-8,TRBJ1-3,ASSYGDPGNTIY
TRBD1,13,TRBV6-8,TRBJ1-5,ASSYRGGGVQPQH
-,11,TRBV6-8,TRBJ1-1,ASSYDTFFLAF
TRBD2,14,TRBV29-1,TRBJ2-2,SVEGTSGTNTGELF
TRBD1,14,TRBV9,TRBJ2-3,ASSVTGTGKTDTQY